This T cell receptor (beta chain) derives from a study of blood T cell repertoires in COVID-19. Study-wide background: The samples span acute and convalescent COVID-19 from the United States, Italy and Spain. The cDNA or gDNA used as material had been derived from T cells, B-cell-depleted T cells, or PBMCs.

One Seattle source followed patients from active infection through their disease course. The germline V gene has CDR1 LNHDA and CDR2 SQIVND (reference sequence). The CDR3 loop spans 13 amino acids. V lost 6 bases and J 9 bases, leaving 15 bases between the germline ends. In the study's own analysis: For nucleated cells, counts were estimated from reference gene primer amplification. Sequencing was performed with immunoSEQ multiplex PCR; in TCRdb, only in-frame clones are kept and a portion is missing. V and J calls and clone size follow that table, whereas D and trimming were derived from the DNA. Of around 300,000 clones in the sample, roughly 90% were seen once.

V and J are TRBV19 and TRBJ1-5; tentative D call: TRBD1 (6 bases). The receptor was isolated from a woman aged 25 to 39 with COVID-19, enrolled during active disease. The material sequenced was peripheral blood. The CDR3 DNA reads as TGTGCCAGTAGCCCTACAGGGAGTCTGCCCCAGCATTTT. The encoded protein is CASSPTGSLPQHF.